A single sample gave rise to the 18 T cell receptor beta chains below, sequenced in a study of CD8 T cells in Susac syndrome. The authors reverse transcribed roughly 0.5 to 1 ug RNA with random hexamers. TCRdb re-called the immunoSEQ multiplex PCR reads through MiXCR, storing one row per CDR3 protein. Among 130,000 or so distinct CDR3 sequences listed, 91% were seen once. What was sequenced was CD8+ T cells from PBMCs. All receptors come from a human donor with multiple sclerosis.

The V gene is TRBV5-6, the J gene TRBJ2-1; D is unclear. The CDR3 is 14 amino acids. Germline V gene lookup returns CDR1 SGHDT and CDR2 YYEEEE. V was pared by 1 base and J by 4 bases, with 9 bases between. The CDR3 is CASSLNQVYNEQFF. The CDR3 nucleotides are TGTGCCAGCAGCTTGAACCAGGTATACAATGAGCAGTTCTTC.

This clonotype appeared a single time. V and J are TRBV4-1 and TRBJ1-1; TRBD1 matches at 7 bases. CDR3 length: 16 residues. J gave up 1 base and V 0 bases, and 5 bases lay outside the gene matches. Germline CDR1 and CDR2: MGHRA and YSYEKL. The CDR3 sequence: CASSQEDRPGNTEAFF. In nucleotides, the CDR3 is TGCGCCAGCAGCCAAGAGGACAGGCCCGGGAACACTGAAGCTTTCTTT.

The chain employs TRBV9 and TRBJ2-2, with 15 bases matching TRBD2. V lost 6 bases to trimming and J lost 7 bases; unmatched junction nucleotides: 4. The germline V gene encodes CDR1 SGDLS and CDR2 YYNGEE. CDR3 size: 15 residues. The CDR3 DNA is TGTGCCAGCACCTGGACTAGCGGGAGGGGCGGGGAGCTGTTTTTT. Its protein product is CASTWTSGRGGELFF.

This clonotype was counted a few times. The rearrangement uses TRBV7-9 and TRBJ2-1; 11 nucleotides align to TRBD2. The CDR3 sequence is 15 residues long. Germline V CDR1 and CDR2: SEHNR, FQNEAQ (reference sequence). Trimming at V came to 9 bases and at J to 4 bases, leaving 8 bases not matched to a gene. CDR3 sequence (DNA): TGTGCCAGTAGTCTCGGGACTAGCGGTTACAATGAGCAGTTCTTC. Amino acid sequence: CASSLGTSGYNEQFF.

The chain joins TRBV18 to TRBJ1-2, with TRBD1 as a possible D gene (6 bases). This CDR3 is built from 13 residues. Trimming cost V 4 bases and J 4 bases, with 10 bases left between them. Germline values: CDR1 KGHSH, CDR2 LQKENI. This CDR3 reads CASSQDSVYGYTF. The CDR3 DNA sequence: TGTGCCAGCTCACAGGACAGCGTCTATGGCTACACCTTC.

The genes are TRBV29-1 and TRBJ2-2, with D tentatively TRBD1 (5 bases). Germline values: CDR1 SQVTM, CDR2 ANQGSEA. The V end lost 7 bases, the J end lost 2 bases, and 8 bases lay between the germline ends. The length of the CDR3 is 12 residues. The CDR3 reads CSARTNTGELFF. DNA for the CDR3: TGCAGCGCTCGGACAAACACCGGGGAGCTGTTTTTT.

V is TRBV7-9 and J is TRBJ2-3; possibly TRBD1 for D (5 bases). Germline loops: CDR1 SEHNR, CDR2 FQNEAQ (reference sequence). This CDR3 is 16 amino acids long. With 5 bases removed from V and 0 bases from J, the gap between germline ends came to 15 bases. Here the CDR3 reads CASSPRQLSSTDTQYF. CDR3 bases: TGTGCCAGCAGCCCCCGACAGCTCTCTAGCACAGATACGCAGTATTTT.

J is TRBJ1-1 and V is TRBV7-9; D is perhaps TRBD1 (6 bases). This CDR3 spans 17 amino acids. Germline lookup yields CDR1 SEHNR and CDR2 FQNEAQ (reference sequence). Trimming cost V 5 bases and J 3 bases, with 22 bases left between them. The CDR3 sequence is CASSDVDSVKSHTEAFF. Here the CDR3 DNA reads TGTGCCAGCAGCGACGTGGACAGTGTTAAATCCCACACTGAAGCTTTCTTT.

The rearrangement links TRBV13 to TRBJ2-7; possibly TRBD1 for D (5 bases). The length of the CDR3 is 15 residues. V was pared by 5 bases and J by 3 bases, with 17 bases between. Germline values: CDR1 PRHDT, CDR2 FYEKMQ (reference sequence). The CDR3 reads CASSAQGTINYEQYF. CDR3 in DNA: TGTGCCAGCAGCGCTCAGGGTACCATCAACTACGAGCAGTACTTC.

Only a few counts were recorded for this clonotype. This rearrangement joins TRBV11-2 to TRBJ2-7; D is unclear. Germline-derived CDR1 and CDR2 are SGHAT and FQNNGV. V was cut by 4 bases and J by 4 bases, with 5 bases left in between. The CDR3 spans 11 residues. The CDR3 reads CASSSIYEQYF. CDR3 in DNA: TGTGCCAGCAGCTCCATTTACGAGCAGTACTTC.

CDR3 DNA sequence: TGCAGCGTTGAGTTTGGGGGACAGAATGAAAAACTGTTTTTT. This gives the protein CSVEFGGQNEKLFF. The chain carries TRBV29-1 and TRBJ1-4; 7 bases align to TRBD1. The CDR3 extends over 14 amino acids. Germline V gene sequence: CDR1 SQVTM, CDR2 ANQGSEA. After removal of 3 bases from V and 5 bases from J, the junction contained 6 bases not matched to a gene. The entire variable domain, with the rest obtained from reference TRBV29-1 and TRBJ1-4, is as follows: SAVISQKPSRDICQRGTSLTIQCQVDSQVTMMFWYRQQPGQSLTLIATANQGSEATYESGFVIDKFPISRPNLTFSTLTVSNMSPEDSSIYLCSVEFGGQNEKLFFGSGTQLSVL.

The chain carries TRBV12-3 or TRBV12-4 and TRBJ2-5; no reliable D call. The ends were cut back, 2 bases at V and 7 bases at J, with 8 bases in the middle. The CDR3 spans 12 residues. This CDR3 is CASSLLLGTQYF. In DNA form, the CDR3 reads TGTGCCAGCAGTTTACTTCTGGGGACCCAGTACTTC.

The sample holds one count of this clonotype. The J gene is TRBJ2-1, the V gene TRBV7-9; no firm D call. V gave up 5 bases and J gave up 3 bases, with 11 bases separating them. CDR1 SEHNR and CDR2 FQNEAQ come from the germline V gene (reference sequence). This CDR3 contains 14 residues. CDR3 nucleotides: TGTGCCAGCAGCAGCGCACCGGTCTACAATGAGCAGTTCTTC. It codes for CASSSAPVYNEQFF.

The V gene is TRBV4-2, the J gene TRBJ2-5, with no clear D. Trimming cost V 0 bases and J 1 base, with 3 bases left between them. The germline V gene has CDR1 LGHNA and CDR2 YNFKEQ. This CDR3 spans 13 amino acids. The CDR3 is CASSQDLQETQYF. CDR3 nucleotide sequence: TGTGCCAGCAGCCAAGATCTCCAAGAGACCCAGTACTTC.

The chain joins TRBV19 to TRBJ2-1, with 11 nucleotides matching TRBD2. The CDR3 covers 13 residues. Germline loops: CDR1 LNHDA, CDR2 SQIVND (reference sequence). V was clipped by 3 bases and J by 13 bases; unmatched bases: 5. CDR3 DNA sequence: TGTGCCAGTAGTATGGATAGCGGGAGGGTACAGTTCTTC. Encoded protein: CASSMDSGRVQFF.

This clonotype was seen a handful of times. The chain employs TRBV6-5 and TRBJ2-1; 12 nucleotides agree with TRBD2. The germline gives CDR1 MNHEY, CDR2 SVGAGI. The V and J ends lost 9 bases and 4 bases, in that order; junction bases with no gene match: 7. The CDR3 runs 15 residues. The CDR3 sequence is CASRSGTSGYNEQFF. CDR3 bases: TGTGCCAGTCGAAGCGGGACTAGCGGGTACAATGAGCAGTTCTTC.

The genes are TRBV7-9 and TRBJ1-1, with a possible D match to TRBD1 (6 bases). Looked up from germline, CDR1 is SEHNR and CDR2 is FQNEAQ (reference sequence). Trimming shortened V by 4 bases and J by 8 bases, and 14 bases separated the two germline ends. The CDR3 covers 13 residues. Here the CDR3 DNA reads TGTGCCAGCAGCTCTCCGTTGGACAGCGAAGCTTTCTTT. Its protein product is CASSSPLDSEAFF.

The J gene is TRBJ2-5, the V gene TRBV4-1; the D call may be TRBD1 or TRBD2 (5 bases each). Trimming removed 1 base from V and 4 bases from J, with 7 bases in between. The CDR3 spans 13 residues. Germline V gene sequence: CDR1 MGHRA, CDR2 YSYEKL. CDR3 DNA sequence: TGCGCCAGCAGCCAAGCGGGGCGAGAGACCCAGTACTTC. Translation: CASSQAGRETQYF.